This T cell receptor beta chain is drawn from a study of blood T cell repertoires in COVID-19 (dated by TCRdb to 2018 to 2021). About the full investigation: Samples from collaborators originated in the United States, Italy and Spain and spanned both the acute and convalescent phases of COVID-19. A de-identified subject ID, COVID-19 status, age in years and sex were almost always included in the sample metadata. Where available, HLA class I and class II types were taken from metadata supplied by the sample provider and were not determined by assay-based typing. The material from the prospective study consisted of cDNA or gDNA derived from T cells, B-cell-depleted T cells, or PBMCs. The samples were drawn from two sources: the first 160 participants of the ongoing ImmuneRACE study, and 1,000 to 1,500 subjects contributed by 6 global collaborators. The dataset comprised deeply sampled blood TCRbeta repertoires from subjects exposed to, actively infected with, or recovered from COVID-19. A freely available public database, intended as a resource for researchers studying the immune response to SARS-CoV-2, is where the repertoires were released.

One collaborating source in Seattle enrolled patients during active infection and followed them longitudinally through the course of disease. Collaborating institutions collected whole blood in K2EDTA tubes following their own protocols. For TCRbeta analysis, collaborators shipped samples in one of three forms: frozen whole blood, isolated PBMCs, or DNA extracted from either of those sample types. Results the study describes overall, beyond this receptor: Clinical and demographic metadata were provided uncurated, with the amount varying by source and participant.

Worth noting for this clone: Its antigen target is currently unknown. No quality values exist for individual bases; no much larger clone is one base distant.

V is trimmed back by 6 bases and J by 7 bases, and the junction contains 8 bases that no gene match accounts for. Counted from cysteine to phenylalanine, this CDR3 has 14 amino acids. Solely the CDR3 DNA is kept, with 42 bases framed from the first base. The CDR1 and CDR2 encoded by the germline V gene are MNHEY and SVGEGT. The immunoSEQ Assay, a bias-controlled multiplex PCR, was used to amplify TCRbeta CDR3 regions from genomic DNA. The authors' analysis ran thus. Within the assay, amplification of reference gene primers was used to estimate how many nucleated cells each sample contained. Sequence reads were collapsed and filtered to measure the absolute abundance of every unique TCRbeta CDR3 rearrangement. For each sample, productive Simpson clonality was calculated as the square root of Simpson's diversity index across productive rearrangements. The clones in this table, taken by TCRdb from immuneACCESS, are in-frame only. Not every clone is retained; where verified, under half of the shortfall comes from an unresolved V gene, and the cause of the rest is unknown. Clone size and V and J calls were adopted from that table, with D and trimming inferred from the DNA. For this sample the table gives more than 300,000 clones, of which about 90% were detected only once. About 6% of the sample goes to the ten largest clones.

The sample was peripheral blood. The TCR was taken from a woman aged 45 to 65 with COVID-19, enrolled during active disease. The chain links TRBV6-2 or TRBV6-3 with TRBJ1-4, with 7 bases aligning to TRBD1. The DNA reads TGTGCCAGCAGCCATGACAGGGTAGGTGAAAAACTGTTTTTT. This yields the protein CASSHDRVGEKLFF.